This passage covers 8 T cell receptor beta chains from one sample sequenced in a study of blood T cell repertoires in COVID-19. Some clones are missing from TCRdb's copy, which holds only in-frame ones; the method was immunoSEQ multiplex PCR. Here the sample spans over 250,000 clones, 83% being singletons. Sequences were obtained from peripheral blood. The receptors here all came from a woman between 45 and 60 years old who had recovered from COVID-19.

This clone was seen only a few times. The rearrangement links TRBV11-2 to TRBJ2-5, with 8 bases aligning to TRBD2. V lost 1 base and J lost 2; bases outside the gene matches: 6. The CDR3 is 16 residues long. The germline V gene encodes CDR1 SGHAT and CDR2 FQNNGV. CDR3 DNA sequence: TGTGCCAGCAGCTTAGTACCAGCGGGAGAACAAGAGACCCAGTACTTC. This sequence encodes CASSLVPAGEQETQYF.

This clone was found a few times. This chain joins TRBV5-1 and TRBJ1-3; D is undetermined. The CDR3 has 16 amino acids. Deletions cut 0 bases from V and 0 bases from J, with 10 bases between. The germline V gene encodes CDR1 SGHRS and CDR2 YFSETQ. The CDR3 bases are TGCGCCAGCAGCTTGGTGGCCGGACTCTCTGGAAACACCATATATTTT. It translates to CASSLVAGLSGNTIYF.

The chain links TRBV6-6 to TRBJ2-7; the D gene is possibly TRBD2 (6 bases). Germline loops: CDR1 MNHNY, CDR2 SVGAGI (reference sequence). V was pared by 2 bases and J by 7 bases, with 15 bases between. The CDR3 contains 14 residues. The CDR3 is CASSYTEGRGEQYF. CDR3 in DNA: TGTGCCAGCAGTTACACGGAGGGAAGAGGGGAGCAGTACTTC.

The chain joins TRBV10-3 to TRBJ2-7, with a possible D match to TRBD1 (5 bases). The CDR3 spans 12 residues. Trimming took 3 bases from V and 4 from J, leaving 7 bases between them. Germline V CDR1 and CDR2: ENHRY, SYGVKD. This CDR3 is CAISDKGYEQYF. The CDR3 DNA is TGTGCCATCAGTGATAAGGGGTACGAGCAGTACTTC.

The chain uses TRBV28 and TRBJ1-6; tentative D call: TRBD1 (5 bases). The germline V gene has CDR1 MDHEN and CDR2 SYDVKM. V was cut by 10 bases and J by 4 bases, with 8 bases left in between. The CDR3 has 12 amino acids. CDR3 coding DNA: TGTGCCACGACAGCTTATAATTCACCCCTCCACTTT. Amino acid sequence: CATTAYNSPLHF. The full variable domain, in which reference TRBV28 and TRBJ1-6 provide the parts outside the CDR3, is DVKVTQSSRYLVKRTGEKVFLECVQDMDHENMFWYRQDPGLGLRLIYFSYDVKMKEKGDIPEGYSVSREKKERFSLILESASTNQTSMYLCATTAYNSPLHFGNGTRLTVT.

Written as DNA, the CDR3 is TGTGCCAGCCGGGATGGCGAGGGAGGAGAGACCCAGTACTTC. Translated: CASRDGEGGETQYF. The chain combines TRBV6-4 with TRBJ2-5, with D perhaps TRBD2 (6 bases). Trimming removed 8 bases from V and 4 bases from J, with 17 bases in between. Germline V lookup: CDR1 MRHNA, CDR2 SNTAGT. The CDR3 length is 14 residues.

This chain links TRBV10-2 with TRBJ1-5, with D possibly TRBD1 on 6 matching bases. Trimming took off 3 bases at V and 6 bases at J, with 12 bases between the two ends. The germline CDR1 and CDR2 sequences are WSHSY and SAAADI. The CDR3 spans 14 residues. DNA of the CDR3: TGCGCCAGCAGTGAACAGGGTGGGGGTCAGCCCCAGCATTTT. It translates to CASSEQGGGQPQHF.

This clone was recorded once. This rearrangement joins TRBV6-5 to TRBJ2-1; 12 positions agree with TRBD2. Germline V gene data show CDR1 as MNHEY and CDR2 as SVGAGI. The V segment lost 9 bases and the J segment 9 bases; nucleotides outside the gene matches: 12. This CDR3 contains 15 residues. CDR3: CARASSGRAVLEQFF. The CDR3 DNA reads TGTGCCAGGGCATCTAGCGGGAGGGCCGTGCTTGAGCAGTTCTTC.